The present TCR beta chain was sequenced within a study of T cells after yellow fever vaccination. The wider study: SMART-Seq v4 Ultra Low Input served to prepare low-cell-number fractions.

Template switching with 5'RACE generated the TCR cDNA and added a universal primer site and UMIs. Via MiXCR, TCRdb re-called the 5' RACE reads, giving one row per CDR3 protein. In the table there are 200,000 or so distinct CDR3 sequences, around 6.7% of which are singletons. This clonotype was observed a few times. As yet, its antigen is unknown. General observations from the study: The study re-detected most primary-vaccination clones after the booster (96% CD4, almost 90% CD8). The study found a weaker secondary response that peaked faster, day 5 versus 15.

V was pared by 3 bases and J by 4 bases, with 13 bases between. The V gene's germline CDR1 is SGHVS and CDR2 FQNEAQ. This CDR3 comprises 15 residues. The V and J genes are TRBV7-8 and TRBJ2-1; TRBD2 is a possible D gene (5 bases). This TCR came from a man aged 25-40 years who received the YFV17D yellow fever vaccine. The material sequenced was CD4+ T cells sorted from PBMCs, taken on the day of the yellow fever booster vaccination. CDR3 amino acids: CASSLTAGSYNEQFF. The CDR3 DNA is TGTGCCAGCAGCTTGACGGCGGGTTCTTACAATGAGCAGTTCTTC.